A selection of T cell receptor beta chains follows, all from one sample in a study of CXCR3-negative and CXCR3-positive naive CD8 T cells. Reprocessing the 5' RACE reads, TCRdb reports a single entry for every CDR3 protein and omits DNA. The sample totals about 130,000 distinct CDR3 sequences. The sequenced sample was naive CXCR3- CD8+ T cells from blood. The source is a human donor in good health. Some clones in this sample may be carry-over from other donors' samples. Each CDR3 is given with its conserved first and last residue. Fields, in order: V gene, CDR3 length, J gene, CDR3 protein.

TRBV5-1	17	TRBJ2-3	CASSLDPGTISTDTQYF
TRBV7-9	15	TRBJ2-1	CASSFSSTEPYEQFF
TRBV7-8	13	TRBJ2-7	CASSLAPSNEQYF
TRBV5-1	14	TRBJ1-1	CASSLGGVYTEAFF
TRBV6-5	13	TRBJ1-1	CASSSTMNTEAFF
TRBV29-1	12	TRBJ2-2	CSVLGPAGELFF
TRBV10-3	15	TRBJ1-5	CAISESWGGDQPQHF
TRBV19	13	TRBJ1-5	CASSISGDQPQHF
TRBV28	12	TRBJ1-2	CASSETRGGYTF
TRBV7-2	17	TRBJ2-1	CASSLAGGEVGYNEQFF
TRBV6-1	14	TRBJ1-2	CASSGQGRNYGYTF
TRBV24-1	16	TRBJ2-3	CATSNLGQDGTDTQYF
TRBV4-1	15	TRBJ2-4	CASSQDTGTTGSRYF
TRBV7-8	17	TRBJ2-1	CASSICGGLGVTNEQFF
TRBV13	15	TRBJ1-1	CASSSPGTGADEAFF
TRBV12-3/TRBV12-4	15	TRBJ2-5	CASSQGLALQETQYF
TRBV29-1	13	TRBJ1-1	CSVVDGLGTEAFF
TRBV5-1	15	TRBJ2-7	CASSWGDIRGHEQYF
TRBV5-5	12	TRBJ2-7	CASSRTGPEQYF
TRBV12-3/TRBV12-4	14	TRBJ2-3	CASTWGPTGDTQYF
TRBV3-1	16	TRBJ2-5	CASTTDTTGRGETQYF
TRBV29-1	15	TRBJ2-7	CSVIPRGTETYEQYF
TRBV15	14	TRBJ2-1	CATSRWGGIDEQFF
TRBV11-3	14	TRBJ2-1	CASSPRAGEVEQFF
TRBV6-5	14	TRBJ2-7	CASSGTSVSYEQYF
TRBV29-1	14	TRBJ2-3	CSVVGGLGTDTQYF
TRBV28	15	TRBJ2-5	CASSLRGLLQETQYF
TRBV5-6	16	TRBJ2-2	CASSQGLAGPGGELFF
TRBV29-1	13	TRBJ2-7	CSVVPRGAGEQYF
TRBV14	17	TRBJ1-3	CASSQAGTGHSGNTIYF
TRBV20-1	15	TRBJ2-7	CSASNYRGRRDEQYF
TRBV20-1	13	TRBJ1-2	CSATSTGNYGYTF
TRBV27	14	TRBJ2-2	CASMDGVGTGELFF
TRBV2	15	TRBJ2-5	CASSEAQRGQETQYF
TRBV3-1	16	TRBJ2-1	CASSQELGPPYDEQFF
TRBV29-1	15	TRBJ2-3	CSVEGMGQGRDTQYF
TRBV29-1	13	TRBJ2-7	CSVEVRADHEQYF
TRBV12-3/TRBV12-4	19	TRBJ2-1	CASSSRPSGTGMIYNEQFF
TRBV27	15	TRBJ1-1	CASSLSSGGNTEAFF
TRBV11-3	14	TRBJ1-2	CASSAQTTNYGYTF
TRBV21-1	16	TRBJ2-3	CASSKGLGVSTDTQYF
TRBV7-8	15	TRBJ2-1	CASSEGPGVYNEQFF
TRBV29-1	13	TRBJ2-2	CATGGPVTGELFF
TRBV7-2	18	TRBJ2-5	CASSLVGNVDFGRETQYF
TRBV13	12	TRBJ1-2	CASSGTGYGYTF
TRBV6-5	14	TRBJ1-1	CASSLPDSPTEAFF
TRBV29-1	14	TRBJ2-1	CSVVEAGGHNEQFF
TRBV13	16	TRBJ2-7	CASSYGTSGSAYEQYF
TRBV4-1	14	TRBJ1-3	CASSQEDGVDTIYF
TRBV12-3/TRBV12-4	14	TRBJ2-7	CASSQQGAYGEQYF